These T cell receptor beta chains were read from a single sample in a study of blood T cell repertoires in COVID-19. Profiled with immunoSEQ multiplex PCR; TCRdb holds only in-frame clones, not every one. The table includes 130,000 to 150,000 clones, approximately 88% detected once. Sequencing input: peripheral blood. The receptors originated from a human donor in a cohort sampled during active COVID-19. CDR3s include the opening cysteine and the closing phenylalanine or tryptophan. A D gene is named only where the DNA matches it firmly. Rows may omit the clone size; those that give it use once, few, many or a size class.

v_gene: TRBV28
j_gene: TRBJ1-1
abundance: -
d_gene: -
CDR3nt: TGTGCCAGCAGCGCGTTGAACACTGAAGCTTTCTTT
CDR3aa: CASSALNTEAFF

v_gene: TRBV30
j_gene: TRBJ1-4
abundance: once
d_gene: -
CDR3nt: TGTGCCTGGAGTGACGGAGTTGGGCCAGGCGAGGGAAAACTGTTTTTT
CDR3aa: CAWSDGVGPGEGKLFF

v_gene: TRBV19
j_gene: TRBJ1-5
abundance: -
d_gene: -
CDR3nt: TGTGCCAGTAGTTATCAGGGAGGGCAGCCCCAGCATTTT
CDR3aa: CASSYQGGQPQHF

v_gene: TRBV21-1
j_gene: TRBJ1-2
abundance: -
d_gene: -
CDR3nt: TGTGCCAGCATCGCACACACAGGGAAAAGGAACTATGGCTACACCTTC
CDR3aa: CASIAHTGKRNYGYTF

v_gene: TRBV10-3
j_gene: TRBJ2-5
abundance: -
d_gene: TRBD1
CDR3nt: TGTGCCATCAGTGTACAGGGGGAGCAAGAGACCCAGTACTTC
CDR3aa: CAISVQGEQETQYF

v_gene: TRBV5-1
j_gene: TRBJ1-2
abundance: -
d_gene: TRBD1
CDR3nt: TGCGCCAGCAGCTTATCCCCAGGACAGGGGGCGCATGGCTACACCTTC
CDR3aa: CASSLSPGQGAHGYTF

v_gene: TRBV12-3/TRBV12-4
j_gene: TRBJ2-1
abundance: -
d_gene: TRBD2
CDR3nt: TGTGCCAGCAGTGGGGGACTAGCCGGTGAGCAGTTCTTC
CDR3aa: CASSGGLAGEQFF

v_gene: TRBV5-1
j_gene: TRBJ2-7
abundance: -
d_gene: -
CDR3nt: TGCGCCAGCAGCCCCCAGGGAGGAGGTTCCTACGAGCAGTACTTC
CDR3aa: CASSPQGGGSYEQYF

v_gene: TRBV5-4
j_gene: TRBJ2-3
abundance: -
d_gene: -
CDR3nt: TGTGCCGAAACCCCAGCGAACACAGATACGCAGTATTTT
CDR3aa: CAETPANTDTQYF

v_gene: TRBV19
j_gene: TRBJ1-1
abundance: -
d_gene: -
CDR3nt: TGTGCCAGTCTTGATCGGGCTGAAGCTTTCTTT
CDR3aa: CASLDRAEAFF

v_gene: TRBV2
j_gene: TRBJ2-2
abundance: few
d_gene: TRBD2
CDR3nt: TGTGCCAGCAGGGAGCGGGGATACACCGGGGAGCTGTTTTTT
CDR3aa: CASRERGYTGELFF

v_gene: TRBV24-1
j_gene: TRBJ2-2
abundance: -
d_gene: TRBD1
CDR3nt: TGTGCCACCAGTGACACCAGACAGGGGACCGGGGAGCTGTTTTTT
CDR3aa: CATSDTRQGTGELFF

v_gene: TRBV9
j_gene: TRBJ2-3
abundance: -
d_gene: TRBD2
CDR3nt: TGTGCCAGCAGCTTAGCGGGACTAGTTCCAGATACGCAGTATTTT
CDR3aa: CASSLAGLVPDTQYF

v_gene: TRBV19
j_gene: TRBJ1-3
abundance: -
d_gene: -
CDR3nt: TGTGCCAGTAGTGCATCACAGGTGGGAAACACCATATATTTT
CDR3aa: CASSASQVGNTIYF

v_gene: TRBV18
j_gene: TRBJ2-7
abundance: -
d_gene: TRBD1
CDR3nt: TGTGCCAGCTCACCCCCGCAGGGGGCGGGCGAGCAGTACTTC
CDR3aa: CASSPPQGAGEQYF

v_gene: TRBV9
j_gene: TRBJ1-1
abundance: once
d_gene: TRBD1
CDR3nt: TGTGCCAGCAGTGGACAGGGTTTACTGCCTTTCTTT
CDR3aa: CASSGQGLLPFF

v_gene: TRBV23-1
j_gene: TRBJ1-5
abundance: -
d_gene: -
CDR3nt: TGCGCCAGCAGTCAATCGGGGGGGGAAAAGAATCAGCCCCAGCATTTT
CDR3aa: CASSQSGGEKNQPQHF

v_gene: TRBV9
j_gene: TRBJ2-2
abundance: -
d_gene: -
CDR3nt: TGTGCCAGCAGCGGGGGGGTGGTAGCCGCCGGGGAGCTGTTTTTT
CDR3aa: CASSGGVVAAGELFF

v_gene: TRBV5-1
j_gene: TRBJ1-2
abundance: -
d_gene: -
CDR3nt: TGCGCCAGCAGCTTCCAGGGCGAGGCTAACTATGGCTACACCTTC
CDR3aa: CASSFQGEANYGYTF